Given below is one T cell receptor (beta chain) in context. The source of the sample is a study of shared clonotypes between healthy human individuals. The V gene's germline CDR1 is LGHNA and CDR2 YNFKEQ. This CDR3 is 15 amino acids long. The junction had 7 bases not matched to a gene; V was cut back by 1 base and J by 5 bases. Method: immunoSEQ multiplex PCR; TCRdb's copy keeps in-frame clones and lacks some. Found here are 2 million to 2.5 million clones, 93% of them singletons; the top ten hold about 0.38%. The rearrangement links TRBV4-2 to TRBJ2-7; 8 positions match TRBD1. The receptor's source is a man aged 18 to 30 in good health. Some clones in this sample may be carry-over from other donors' samples. Sequencing was carried out using naive CD4+ T cells from PBMCs. Subset meaning: CD45RA+ positively selected. CDR3 in amino acids: CASSQVVTGGDEQYF. CDR3 DNA sequence: TGTGCCAGCAGCCAAGTGGTAACAGGGGGAGACGAGCAGTACTTC.